The 7 T cell receptor beta chains in this list originate from one sample, sequenced in a study of blood T cell repertoires in COVID-19. Data came from immunoSEQ multiplex PCR; TCRdb stores just in-frame clones and leaves some out. The profile shows more than 300,000 clones, more than 75% of them singletons. Source material: PBMCs or T cells enriched from blood (not recorded which). Receptors originate from a woman aged 18-29 years who had recovered from COVID-19.

This clone was picked up many times. The chain joins TRBV2 to TRBJ1-2; 7 nucleotides align to TRBD1. The CDR3 covers 13 residues. Germline V gene data show CDR1 as SNHLY and CDR2 as FYNNEI. V shed 4 bases, J shed 5 bases, and the junction held 4 bases outside the gene matches. CDR3 in DNA: TGTGCCAGCAGTGCGGACAGGCTTTATGGCTACACCTTC. This codes for CASSADRLYGYTF.

The chain links TRBV19 to TRBJ1-2; D not certain. The germline V and J ends were trimmed by 8 bases and 9 bases, with 16 bases remaining between them. Germline loops: CDR1 LNHDA, CDR2 SQIVND (reference sequence). The CDR3 loop spans 12 amino acids. The CDR3 sequence: CASANRDWRYTF. CDR3 sequence (DNA): TGTGCCAGTGCGAATAGAGACTGGCGCTACACCTTC.

The chain combines TRBV5-1 with TRBJ1-3; D is perhaps TRBD1 (6 bases). CDR3 size: 17 residues. The V gene lost 2 bases and the J gene lost 0 bases, with 15 bases spanning the gap. Per the germline V gene, CDR1 is SGHRS and CDR2 is YFSETQ. The CDR3: CASSFAAGAVSGNTIYF. CDR3 nucleotide sequence: TGCGCCAGCAGCTTTGCGGCAGGGGCCGTCTCTGGAAACACCATATATTTT.

The chain uses TRBV4-1 and TRBJ2-5; tentative D call: TRBD1 (6 bases). This CDR3 region has 14 residues. V was trimmed by 1 base and J by 4 bases, leaving 10 bases between them. Germline CDR1 is MGHRA and CDR2 is YSYEKL. The CDR3 here is CASSQVLGGETQYF. CDR3 bases: TGCGCCAGCAGCCAAGTCTTAGGGGGAGAGACCCAGTACTTC.

This chain joins TRBV4-2 and TRBJ1-4, with a weak D call TRBD1 (6 bases). The CDR3 has 14 residues. Germline loops: CDR1 LGHNA, CDR2 YNFKEQ. The germline V and J ends were trimmed by 2 bases and 5 bases, with 9 bases remaining between them. CDR3 residues: CASSQQGTNEKLFF. CDR3 nucleotide sequence: TGTGCCAGCAGCCAACAGGGGACAAATGAAAAACTGTTTTTT.

CDR3: CASSNRQGASYEQYF. The CDR3 bases are TGTGCCAGCAGTAACCGACAGGGGGCCTCCTACGAGCAGTACTTC. The rearrangement links TRBV5-4 to TRBJ2-7; TRBD1 agrees at 10 bases. Looked up from germline, CDR1 is SGHNT and CDR2 is YYREEE (reference sequence). CDR3 length: 15 amino acids. Trimming cost V 5 bases and J 0 bases; bases outside gene matches: 5.

The V and J genes are TRBV6-5 and TRBJ2-4, with D maybe TRBD1 (6 bases). Germline V lookup: CDR1 MNHEY, CDR2 SVGAGI. The V gene lost 2 bases and the J gene lost 6 bases, with 14 bases spanning the gap. The CDR3 covers 15 residues. The CDR3 sequence: CASSYPTQQGNIQYF. CDR3 nucleotide sequence: TGTGCCAGCAGTTACCCGACACAACAGGGAAACATTCAGTACTTC.